This T cell receptor beta chain originates from a study of shared clonotypes between healthy human individuals. It was CD45RO-negative cells, positively selected for CCR7, that made up naive CD8 cells, with terminally differentiated effector memory CD45RA+ cells excluded. Healthy HIV-negative adults with no recent acute infections or vaccinations were recruited as donors. Around 220 ng DNA, around 30,000 T cell genomes, went into each sorted-subset replicate PCR. Assay used: immunoSEQ multiplex PCR; TCRdb lists only in-frame clones, some missing. The data show 550,000 to 600,000 clones, roughly 98% seen once. Specimen: naive CD8+ T cells sorted from blood. The receptor was isolated from a man aged 25-40 years in good health.

CDR3: CSVETEREGRPGELFF. CDR3 coding DNA: TGCAGCGTTGAAACAGAGAGGGAGGGCCGGCCTGGGGAGCTGTTTTTT. This sequence joins TRBV29-1 and TRBJ2-2; 7 bases line up with TRBD2. V shed 2 bases and J 8 bases; nucleotides not matched to a gene: 14. CDR1 is SQVTM and CDR2 is ANQGSEA in the germline V gene. The CDR3 is made up of 16 amino acids.